This T cell receptor (beta chain) was profiled in a study of blood T cell repertoires in COVID-19. Study background: Acute and convalescent COVID-19 samples came from the United States, Italy and Spain. Sample material is recorded as cDNA or gDNA derived from T cells, B-cell-depleted T cells, or PBMCs.

Methods used by the authors: Reference gene primer amplification yielded estimated nucleated cell counts. The method was immunoSEQ multiplex PCR; TCRdb's version includes in-frame clones alone and lacks a portion of them. That table is the source of V, J and clone size, and D and trimming were worked out from the DNA. Among around 300,000 clones listed, roughly nine tenths were seen once. The CDR3 is 15 amino acids. Germline CDR1 reads MRHNA; CDR2 reads SNTAGT. Trimming removed 6 bases at V and 4 bases at J, with 16 bases between. The sequenced material came from peripheral blood. The receptor's source is a man between 18 and 35 years old with active or convalescent COVID-19. The chain joins TRBV6-4 to TRBJ1-5; D might be TRBD1 (5 bases). The CDR3 nucleotides are TGTGCCAGCAGGGACGTGGGGCGGAAAAATCAGCCCCAGCATTTT. Its protein is CASRDVGRKNQPQHF.